This T cell receptor beta chain was sequenced in a study of blood T cell repertoires in COVID-19. As for the study in general: Some COVID-19 samples were acute and others convalescent; all came from the United States, Italy and Spain. The cDNA or gDNA used as material had been derived from T cells, B-cell-depleted T cells, or PBMCs.

The CDR3 is made up of 14 amino acids. V was pared by 1 base and J by 2 bases, with 8 bases between. Germline V CDR1 and CDR2: LNHNV, YYDKDF (reference sequence). Repertoires were generated with immunoSEQ multiplex PCR, while TCRdb's copy carries only in-frame clones and drops some. This table has around 85,000 clones, about 89% appearing once. Material for sequencing was PBMCs or T cells enriched from blood (not recorded which). This receptor was identified in a woman in her forties or fifties with acute COVID-19. V usage is TRBV15 and J usage is TRBJ2-5; no reliable D call. CDR3 DNA: TGTGCCACCAGCAGAGGGTTACAGCAAGAGACCCAGTACTTC. It encodes CATSRGLQQETQYF.